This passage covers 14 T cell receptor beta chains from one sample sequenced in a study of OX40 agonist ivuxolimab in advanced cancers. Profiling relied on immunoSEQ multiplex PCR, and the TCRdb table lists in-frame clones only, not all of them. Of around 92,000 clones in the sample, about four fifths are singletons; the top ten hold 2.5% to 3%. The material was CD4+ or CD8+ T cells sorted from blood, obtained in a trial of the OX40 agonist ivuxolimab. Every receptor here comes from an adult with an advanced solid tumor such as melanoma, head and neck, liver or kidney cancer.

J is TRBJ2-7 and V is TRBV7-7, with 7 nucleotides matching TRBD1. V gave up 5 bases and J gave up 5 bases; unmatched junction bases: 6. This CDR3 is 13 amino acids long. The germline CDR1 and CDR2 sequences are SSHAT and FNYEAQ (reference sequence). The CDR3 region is CASSPGTDNEQYF. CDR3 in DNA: TGTGCCAGCAGCCCCGGGACAGATAACGAGCAGTACTTC.

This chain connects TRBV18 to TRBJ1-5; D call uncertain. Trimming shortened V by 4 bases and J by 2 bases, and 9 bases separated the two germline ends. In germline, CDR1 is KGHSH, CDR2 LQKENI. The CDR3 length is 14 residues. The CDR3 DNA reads TGTGCCAGCTCACGTGGAGCTGGCAATCAGCCCCAGCATTTT. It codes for CASSRGAGNQPQHF.

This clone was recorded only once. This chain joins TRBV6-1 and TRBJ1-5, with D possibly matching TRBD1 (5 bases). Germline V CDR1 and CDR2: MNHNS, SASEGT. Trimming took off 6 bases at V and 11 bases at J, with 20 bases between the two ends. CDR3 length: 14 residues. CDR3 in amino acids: CASRLTVGMLAQHF. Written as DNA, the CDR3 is TGTGCCAGCAGACTGACAGTGGGAATGTTGGCCCAGCATTTT.

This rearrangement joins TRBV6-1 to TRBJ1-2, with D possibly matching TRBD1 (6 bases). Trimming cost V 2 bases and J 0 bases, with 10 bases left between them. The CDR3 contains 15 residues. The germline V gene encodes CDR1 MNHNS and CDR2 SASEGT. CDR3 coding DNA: TGTGCCAGCAGTGAAATAGGGACACCTAACTATGGCTACACCTTC. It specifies CASSEIGTPNYGYTF.

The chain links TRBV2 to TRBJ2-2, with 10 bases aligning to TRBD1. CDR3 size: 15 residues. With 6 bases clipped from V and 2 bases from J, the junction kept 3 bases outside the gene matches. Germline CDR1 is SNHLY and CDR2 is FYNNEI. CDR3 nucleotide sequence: TGTGCCAGCAGGGGACAGGGGCGTAACACCGGGGAGCTGTTTTTT. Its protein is CASRGQGRNTGELFF.

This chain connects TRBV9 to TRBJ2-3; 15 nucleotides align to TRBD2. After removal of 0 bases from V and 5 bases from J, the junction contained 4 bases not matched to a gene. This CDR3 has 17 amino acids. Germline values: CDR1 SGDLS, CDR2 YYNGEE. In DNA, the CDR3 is TGTGCCAGCAGCGTAGGGACTAGCGGGGGGGCGGGAGATACGCAGTATTTT. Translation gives CASSVGTSGGAGDTQYF.

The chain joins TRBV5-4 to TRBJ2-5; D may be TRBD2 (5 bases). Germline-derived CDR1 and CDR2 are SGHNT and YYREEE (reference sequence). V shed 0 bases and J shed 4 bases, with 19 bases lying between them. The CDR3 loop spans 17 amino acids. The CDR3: CASSLVPPREGRETQYF. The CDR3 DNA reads TGTGCCAGCAGCTTGGTCCCCCCCCGAGAGGGTAGAGAGACCCAGTACTTC.

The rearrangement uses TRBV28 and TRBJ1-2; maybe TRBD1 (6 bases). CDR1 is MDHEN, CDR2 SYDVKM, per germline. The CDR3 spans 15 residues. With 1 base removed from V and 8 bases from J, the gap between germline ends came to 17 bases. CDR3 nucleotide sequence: TGTGCCAGCAGTTTATATGGCACCCGAGGGGGGGGCTACACCTTC. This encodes CASSLYGTRGGGYTF.

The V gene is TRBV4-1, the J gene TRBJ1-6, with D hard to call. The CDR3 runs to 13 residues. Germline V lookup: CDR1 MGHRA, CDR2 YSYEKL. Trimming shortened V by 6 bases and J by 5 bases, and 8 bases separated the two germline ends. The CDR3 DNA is TGCGCCAGCAGGAGTGGACATAATTCACCCCTCCACTTT. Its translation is CASRSGHNSPLHF.

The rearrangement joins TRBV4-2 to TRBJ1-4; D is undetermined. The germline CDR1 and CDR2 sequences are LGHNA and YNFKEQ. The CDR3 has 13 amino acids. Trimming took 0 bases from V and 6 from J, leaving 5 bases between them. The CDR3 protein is CASSQEGYEKLFF. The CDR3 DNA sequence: TGTGCCAGCAGCCAAGAAGGGTATGAAAAACTGTTTTTT.

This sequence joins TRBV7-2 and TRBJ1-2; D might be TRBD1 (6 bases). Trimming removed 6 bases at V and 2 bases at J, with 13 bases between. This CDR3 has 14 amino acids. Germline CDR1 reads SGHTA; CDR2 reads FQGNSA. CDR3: CASSSGVQNYGYTF. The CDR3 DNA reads TGTGCCAGCAGTTCAGGGGTCCAAAACTATGGCTACACCTTC. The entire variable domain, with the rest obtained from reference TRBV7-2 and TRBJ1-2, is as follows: GAGVSQSPSNKVTEKGKDVELRCDPISGHTALYWYRQSLGQGLEFLIYFQGNSAPDKSGLPSDRFSAERTGGSVSTLTIQRTQQEDSAVYLCASSSGVQNYGYTFGSGTRLTVV.

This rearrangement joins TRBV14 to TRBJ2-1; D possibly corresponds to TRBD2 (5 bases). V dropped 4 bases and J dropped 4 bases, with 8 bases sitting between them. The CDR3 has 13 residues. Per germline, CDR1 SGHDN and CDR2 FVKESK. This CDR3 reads CASSPWRYNEQFF. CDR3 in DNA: TGTGCCAGCAGCCCTTGGAGGTACAATGAGCAGTTCTTC.

The CDR3 nucleotides are TGCGCCAGCAGCCAAGACGCAGGGCGCGCGGGCTATGGCTACACCTTC. It specifies CASSQDAGRAGYGYTF. The gene calls are TRBV4-3 and TRBJ1-2; possibly TRBD1 for D (5 bases). This CDR3 is 16 amino acids long. V was pared by 0 bases and J by 4 bases, with 15 bases between. Looked up from germline, CDR1 is LGHNA and CDR2 is YSLEER.

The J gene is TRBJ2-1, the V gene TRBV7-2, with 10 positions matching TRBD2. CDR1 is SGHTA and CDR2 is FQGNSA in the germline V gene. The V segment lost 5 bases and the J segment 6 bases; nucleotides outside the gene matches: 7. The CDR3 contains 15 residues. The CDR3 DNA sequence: TGTGCCAGCAGCCTATCCGGGACTAGCGCCAATGAGCAGTTCTTC. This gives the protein CASSLSGTSANEQFF.